Listed below are T cell receptor beta chains from one sample, sequenced in a study of glioma-infiltrating T cells after dendritic cell vaccination. The assay was immunoSEQ multiplex PCR, and TCRdb's table has in-frame clones only and misses some. The repertoire holds 90,000 to 95,000 clones, with roughly 77% as singletons. Specimen: blood, collected after dendritic cell vaccination. These TCRs come from a human donor with glioblastoma. CDR3s include the opening cysteine and the closing phenylalanine or tryptophan. The D gene is left open where the match is weak. Size values are once, few and many counts, or a class for expanded clones, and some rows have none.

CASSEHGTGGVQPQHF	TGTGCCAGCAGTGAGCACGGGACAGGGGGTGTTCAGCCCCAGCATTTT	TRBD1	few	TRBJ1-5	TRBV6-1
CASSVGAVTTEAFF	TGTGCCAGCAGCGTAGGGGCAGTTACGACTGAAGCTTTCTTT	.	once	TRBJ1-1	TRBV9
CASSLIAGGHQDTQYF	TGTGCCAGCAGCTTGATAGCGGGGGGGCATCAAGATACGCAGTATTTT	TRBD2	.	TRBJ2-3	TRBV5-6
CASSAGVNSPLHF	TGTGCCAGCAGTGCAGGGGTAAATTCACCCCTCCACTTT	.	.	TRBJ1-6	TRBV6-1
CASSRPGVINEQFF	TGTGCCAGCAGCCGCCCAGGGGTCATTAATGAGCAGTTCTTC	.	.	TRBJ2-1	TRBV11-3
CASSMGRGPDTQYF	TGTGCCAGTAGTATGGGCAGGGGACCAGATACGCAGTATTTT	.	.	TRBJ2-3	TRBV19
CASSYPRQGSNEQFF	TGTGCCAGCAGTTACCCTAGGCAGGGGTCCAATGAGCAGTTCTTC	.	.	TRBJ2-1	TRBV6-5
CASRPGTGNLGYTF	TGTGCCAGCAGGCCCGGGACAGGCAATTTAGGCTACACCTTC	TRBD1	once	TRBJ1-2	TRBV6-5
CAWSPGAKNIQYF	TGTGCCTGGAGCCCCGGGGCCAAAAACATTCAGTACTTC	.	.	TRBJ2-4	TRBV30
CASSFTGNKEKLFF	TGCGCCAGCAGCTTCACAGGGAATAAGGAAAAACTGTTTTTT	.	.	TRBJ1-4	TRBV5-1
CASSKTGGPNTEAFF	TGTGCCAGCAGCAAGACAGGGGGCCCGAACACTGAAGCTTTCTTT	TRBD1	.	TRBJ1-1	TRBV5-4
CASSDTSGGRYNEQFF	TGCGCCAGCAGCGATACTAGCGGGGGCCGCTACAATGAGCAGTTCTTC	TRBD2	.	TRBJ2-1	TRBV5-1
CSVDNGDTEAFF	TGCAGCGTTGACAACGGGGACACTGAAGCTTTCTTT	.	.	TRBJ1-1	TRBV29-1
CASSGVGLAVRETQYF	TGTGCCAGCAGCGGAGTAGGGCTAGCGGTCCGGGAGACCCAGTACTTC	TRBD2	few	TRBJ2-5	TRBV13
CASSHTKDRDTDTQYF	TGTGCCAGCTCACACACCAAGGACAGGGATACAGATACGCAGTATTTT	TRBD1	.	TRBJ2-3	TRBV18
CASRRGQGVYNEQFF	TGTGCCAGTAGGCGCGGACAGGGGGTTTACAATGAGCAGTTCTTC	TRBD1	once	TRBJ2-1	TRBV19
CASRGLTRGGNTEAFF	TGTGCCAGCAGGGGACTAACCCGCGGGGGAAACACTGAAGCTTTCTTT	.	.	TRBJ1-1	TRBV6-6
CASSPSVRDTEAFF	TGTGCCAGCTCACCCTCGGTGAGGGACACTGAAGCTTTCTTT	.	.	TRBJ1-1	TRBV18
CATSRDLRATVHYEQYF	TGTGCCACCAGCAGAGACCTCCGAGCGACAGTCCACTACGAGCAGTACTTC	.	.	TRBJ2-7	TRBV15
CASRLAGLNEQFF	TGTGCCAGCAGACTAGCGGGGCTTAATGAGCAGTTCTTC	TRBD2	.	TRBJ2-1	TRBV6-1
CASTTLKGAAVEAFF	TGTGCCAGCACCACCCTGAAGGGGGCCGCGGTCGAAGCTTTCTTT	TRBD1	once	TRBJ1-1	TRBV7-8
CASSIDTTGGDTQYF	TGTGCCAGTAGTATAGATACAACGGGGGGGGATACGCAGTATTTT	TRBD2	.	TRBJ2-3	TRBV19
CASSERSGGTYNSPLHF	TGTGCCAGCAGTGAAAGGTCGGGAGGTACCTATAATTCACCCCTCCACTTT	.	few	TRBJ1-6	TRBV2